This TCR beta chain was captured in a study of cytomegalovirus exposure and HLA in healthy donors. Study conclusions and caveats: There were 160 or so TCR beta chains listed as cytomegalovirus-associated. Productive status was seen about 90% or about 30% of the time for most TCR beta V segments in an earlier analysis.

The CDR3 extends over 16 amino acids. J was trimmed by 0 bases and V by 3 bases; bases with no gene match: 1. The germline gives CDR1 LNHDA, CDR2 SQIVND (reference sequence). Concerning this clone itself: Its antigen is unidentified.

This PCR relied on a set of 60 Vbeta primers and 13 Jbeta primers. Using immunoSEQ multiplex PCR, the repertoire was profiled, and TCRdb retains in-frame clones only, with some absent. The sample comprises 180,000 or so clones, about 75% of which are singletons, and about 8% rests with the top ten. The material sequenced was PBMCs. This TCR derives from a middle-aged woman in good health and CMV-seropositive. The V gene is TRBV19, the J gene TRBJ2-1; 11 bases fit TRBD2. CDR3 DNA sequence: TGTGCCAGTAGTATCACTAGCGGGAGCTCCTACAATGAGCAGTTCTTC. This sequence encodes CASSITSGSSYNEQFF.